The TCR beta chain described here comes from a study of PD-1 blockade in classical Hodgkin lymphoma. Profiling relied on immunoSEQ multiplex PCR, and the TCRdb table lists in-frame clones only, not all of them. The top ten hold over 15% of the sample, which has roughly 86,000 clones, approximately 83% seen once. Time point defined: cycle 4 day 1 (C4D1), after about 6 weeks of nivolumab. Autologous stem cell transplantation was followed by relapse in every patient, and brentuximab vedotin exposure varied. Under best response, outcomes were complete response, partial response or progressive disease. Study-level points and caveats: Possible causes of repertoire differences, disease activity or prior therapy, remain undefined.

CDR3 length: 17 residues. V dropped 0 bases and J dropped 5; count of bases not matched to a gene: 10. Germline V gene sequence: CDR1 MRHNA, CDR2 SNTAGT. As for this clone: What it binds is not known.

The material was peripheral blood mononuclear cells (PBMCs), obtained before the fourth cycle of nivolumab. This sequence was found in a human donor with classical Hodgkin lymphoma. The chain joins TRBV6-4 to TRBJ1-2; the match to TRBD1 covers 9 bases. The CDR3 DNA sequence: TGTGCCAGCAGTGACTCGTTCCGGACAGGGGAGAGGTATGGCTACACCTTC. This encodes CASSDSFRTGERYGYTF.